The rows below give T cell receptor beta chains drawn from one sample of a study of shared clonotypes between healthy human individuals. Libraries were prepared by immunoSEQ multiplex PCR; TCRdb keeps only in-frame clonotypes and omits some of them. The profile shows roughly 2.2 million clones, 85% to 95% of them singletons. Sequenced material: naive CD4+ T cells from PBMCs. The receptors come from a man aged 18 to 30 in good health. Some clones in this sample may be carry-over from other donors' samples. Both conserved end residues are part of each CDR3. The D gene is left open where the match is weak. Clone size, where shown, is once, few, many, or a class for clones that have expanded.

clone size,V gene,J gene,D gene,CDR3 DNA,CDR3 protein
.,TRBV6-5,TRBJ2-7,.,TGTGCCAGCAGTTATTTTAACGAGCAGTACTTC,CASSYFNEQYF
.,TRBV6-5,TRBJ1-6,TRBD1,TGTGCCAGCGGGGACAGTCCACATAATTCACCCCTCCACTTT,CASGDSPHNSPLHF
once,TRBV7-3,TRBJ2-1,TRBD2,TGTGCCAGCAGCAGTTCTAGCGGGAGTAAACATGAGCAGTTCTTC,CASSSSSGSKHEQFF
once,TRBV28,TRBJ1-1,.,TGTGCCAGCAGTTTGGGTTGGTGGGCTGAAGCTTTCTTT,CASSLGWWAEAFF
.,TRBV4-3,TRBJ2-7,.,TGCGCCAGCAGCCAAGCTCCCTTGTTGACGGTCTACGAGCAGTACTTC,CASSQAPLLTVYEQYF
.,TRBV28,TRBJ1-2,.,TGTGCCAGCAGTTTATGGTTAGCCAACTATGGCTACACCTTC,CASSLWLANYGYTF
.,TRBV18,TRBJ2-7,.,TGTGCCAGCTCACCTACGGGGTTAGGAGAGCAGTACTTC,CASSPTGLGEQYF
.,TRBV11-1,TRBJ2-3,.,TGTGCCAGCAGTCTCTTGCGGGGCACAACAGATACGCAGTATTTT,CASSLLRGTTDTQYF
once,TRBV28,TRBJ2-4,.,TGTGCCAGCAGTCCTGCCGGAATCGTAGCCAAAAACATTCAGTACTTC,CASSPAGIVAKNIQYF
once,TRBV29-1,TRBJ1-3,.,TGCAGCGTTGAAGGGGCACGGAACTTATCTGGAAACACCATATATTTT,CSVEGARNLSGNTIYF
.,TRBV28,TRBJ1-5,.,TGTGCCAGCAGTTCCGGGGGGGCGTATAGCAATCAGCCCCAGCATTTT,CASSSGGAYSNQPQHF
.,TRBV11-3,TRBJ2-3,.,TGTGCCAGCAGCTTCGGGGCAGGGTGGACAGATACGCAGTATTTT,CASSFGAGWTDTQYF
.,TRBV27,TRBJ2-7,.,TGTGCCAGCAGCCCGCTTAGGCCCTCCTACGAGCAGTACTTC,CASSPLRPSYEQYF
.,TRBV6-5,TRBJ1-6,.,TGTGCCAGCAGTTACTCAAATTCACCCCTCCACTTT,CASSYSNSPLHF
.,TRBV5-1,TRBJ1-3,.,TGCGCCAGCAGCTTGGCCTCGGTCGTCGGAAACACCATATATTTT,CASSLASVVGNTIYF
.,TRBV28,TRBJ2-5,.,TGTGCCAGCAGTCCGTACCTTCGGGGGGAGACCCAGTACTTC,CASSPYLRGETQYF
.,TRBV6-4,TRBJ2-2,TRBD2,TGTGCCAGCAGTGAAGGCGGGGGAGATACCGGGGAGCTGTTTTTT,CASSEGGGDTGELFF
.,TRBV10-3,TRBJ1-1,TRBD1,TGTGCCACGGCCGGGACAGTGAACACTGAAGCTTTCTTT,CATAGTVNTEAFF
.,TRBV7-3,TRBJ2-1,.,TGTGCCAGCAGCCCTTATAACTCCTACAATGAGCAGTTCTTC,CASSPYNSYNEQFF
.,TRBV19,TRBJ2-5,TRBD2,TGTGCCACCGGGACTAGCGGGAAGCAGACCCAGTACTTC,CATGTSGKQTQYF
.,TRBV2,TRBJ1-3,.,TGTGCCAGCAGTGAGGGGCTCAGACATCGATGGGGGTTT,CASSEGLRHRWGF
once,TRBV18,TRBJ2-1,.,TGTGCCAGCTGCTCGGACCAGACCTCCTACAATGAGCAGTTCTTC,CASCSDQTSYNEQFF
.,TRBV4-2,TRBJ1-1,.,TGTGCCAGCAGCCCCCCGGCCCGTAGGGAAGCTTTCTTT,CASSPPARREAFF
.,TRBV5-4,TRBJ1-4,TRBD1,TGTGCCAGCAGCACCGCCGGGACAGGGGGAAATGAAAAACTGTTTTTT,CASSTAGTGGNEKLFF
.,TRBV29-1,TRBJ2-3,.,TGCAGCGTTTGGACCCGCCCAGATACGCAGTATTTT,CSVWTRPDTQYF
.,TRBV5-1,TRBJ1-5,.,TGCGCCAGCAGCTTGGCACTGGGGGAGCCCCAGCATTTT,CASSLALGEPQHF
once,TRBV19,TRBJ1-2,.,TGTGCCAGTAGAGATCGGCCGGCTACTGGAGGCTACACCTTC,CASRDRPATGGYTF
.,TRBV6-5,TRBJ1-2,TRBD1,TGTGCCAGCAGTTACTCGCGACAGGGGAAGGGCTACACCTTC,CASSYSRQGKGYTF
.,TRBV9,TRBJ2-5,.,TGTGCCAGCAGCGTTAGGGCGAGGGAGACCCAGTACTTC,CASSVRARETQYF
.,TRBV29-1,TRBJ2-4,.,TGCAGCGTTGGTCGAGGCCGCGGGGACATTCAGTACTTC,CSVGRGRGDIQYF
.,TRBV6-1,TRBJ1-4,.,TGTGCCAGCAAGGAAGTAGAGCTAAGACTGTTTTTT,CASKEVELRLFF
.,TRBV6-5,TRBJ2-6,.,TGTGCCAGCAGCGACCCGGGCGCTGGGGCCAACGTCCTGACTTTC,CASSDPGAGANVLTF